These 32 T cell receptor beta chains came from one sample sequenced in a study of blood T cell repertoires in COVID-19. Profiling relied on immunoSEQ multiplex PCR, and the TCRdb table lists in-frame clones only, not all of them. Among roughly 500,000 clones listed, approximately 88% were seen once. Sequenced input: PBMCs or T cells enriched from blood (not recorded which). The origin of the receptors is a woman aged 40 to 50 who had recovered from COVID-19.

This sequence joins TRBV7-2 and TRBJ1-6; no reliable D call. Germline CDR1 SGHTA, CDR2 FQGNSA. Trimming took 5 bases from V and 13 from J, leaving 12 bases between them. This CDR3 has 12 residues. CDR3 sequence (DNA): TGTGCCAGCAGCCCATACAGTTACCCCCTCCACTTT. Amino acids: CASSPYSYPLHF.

The chain uses TRBV4-3 and TRBJ2-7, with 7 bases identical to TRBD1. The CDR3 is made up of 15 amino acids. Germline CDR1 LGHNA, CDR2 YSLEER. J lost 2 bases, V lost 0 bases, and 4 bases had no gene match. The CDR3 protein is CASSQDGTAAYEQYF. In DNA, the CDR3 is TGCGCCAGCAGCCAAGATGGGACAGCTGCCTACGAGCAGTACTTC.

The chain has TRBV15 and TRBJ2-7; 11 bases are shared with TRBD2. V lost 0 bases to trimming and J lost 4 bases; unmatched junction nucleotides: 5. CDR3 size: 16 residues. The germline V gene has CDR1 LNHNV and CDR2 YYDKDF (reference sequence). The CDR3, as DNA: TGTGCCACCAGCAGAGATCGCACTAGCGGGAGTTACGAGCAGTACTTC. It specifies CATSRDRTSGSYEQYF.

This chain uses TRBV5-1 with TRBJ1-1; perhaps TRBD1 as D (5 bases). The CDR3 spans 14 residues. V was pared by 1 base and J by 3 bases, with 10 bases between. CDR1 is SGHRS, CDR2 YFSETQ, per germline. The CDR3 nucleotides are TGCGCCAGCAGCTTGATGGCGGGGGACACTGAAGCTTTCTTT. It is translated as CASSLMAGDTEAFF.

The V gene is TRBV4-3, the J gene TRBJ1-1, with D maybe TRBD1 (6 bases). CDR3 length equals 13 residues. Germline CDR1 and CDR2: LGHNA and YSLEER. V lost 4 bases and J 3 bases, leaving 9 bases between the germline ends. The CDR3 region has the DNA TGCGCCAGCAGCCTGGCAGGGGACACTGAAGCTTTCTTT. This codes for CASSLAGDTEAFF.

V is TRBV30 and J is TRBJ1-3; TRBD1 matches at 7 bases. The CDR3 runs 14 residues. V dropped 3 bases and J dropped 4; count of bases not matched to a gene: 6. Germline CDR1 and CDR2: GTSNPN and SVGIG (reference sequence). The CDR3 sequence is CAWRRQGMGNTIYF. Here the CDR3 DNA reads TGTGCCTGGAGGAGACAGGGTATGGGAAACACCATATATTTT.

Notes on this clone: One junction end disagrees with the germline gene, perhaps due to a read error. V usage is TRBV7-7 and J usage is TRBJ1-5; D gene ambiguous. CDR1 SSHAT and CDR2 FNYEAQ come from the germline V gene (reference sequence). This CDR3 has 14 amino acids. The CDR3: CASSSLGPRQPQHF. CDR3 coding DNA: TGTGCTAGCAGCTCCTTGGGCCCTCGGCAGCCCCAGCATTTT.

This chain joins TRBV5-5 and TRBJ1-1, with D hard to call. Germline loops: CDR1 SGHKS, CDR2 YYEKEE (reference sequence). The ends were cut back, 0 bases at V and 3 bases at J, with 9 bases in the middle. The CDR3 loop spans 14 amino acids. CDR3 in amino acids: CASSLGSRDTEAFF. CDR3 DNA: TGTGCCAGCAGCTTGGGGTCGCGGGACACTGAAGCTTTCTTT.

The chain carries TRBV9 and TRBJ2-1; perhaps TRBD2 as D (6 bases). Germline CDR1 reads SGDLS; CDR2 reads YYNGEE. The CDR3 spans 18 residues. Trimming cost V 3 bases and J 7 bases, with 26 bases left between them. The CDR3 region is CASSDIAVAVSSMNEQFF. Here the CDR3 DNA reads TGTGCCAGCAGCGATATCGCGGTAGCGGTCTCTTCTATGAATGAGCAGTTCTTC.

This rearrangement joins TRBV5-4 to TRBJ2-1; 11 bases map to TRBD2. V shed 3 bases and J 4 bases; nucleotides not matched to a gene: 9. Germline loops: CDR1 SGHNT, CDR2 YYREEE (reference sequence). The CDR3 has 17 amino acids. The CDR3 here is CASSSDGTSGSYNEQFF. The CDR3 DNA is TGTGCCAGCAGCTCCGACGGGACTAGCGGTTCTTACAATGAGCAGTTCTTC.

V usage is TRBV5-8 and J usage is TRBJ1-1; a possible D gene is TRBD1 (6 bases). CDR3 length equals 18 residues. Germline CDR1 and CDR2: SGHTS and YDEGEE. Trimming pared 4 bases from V and 0 bases from J, leaving 22 bases between. Here the CDR3 DNA reads TGTGCCAGCAGCCCCCAAAAGGCGACAGGTACCATGAACACTGAAGCTTTCTTT. This gives the protein CASSPQKATGTMNTEAFF. Together with reference TRBV5-8 and TRBJ1-1, the CDR3 gives the full variable domain: EAGVTQSPTHLIKTRGQQATLRCSPISGHTSVYWYQQALGLGLQFLLWYDEGEERNRGNFPPRFSGRQFPNYSSELNVNALELEDSALYLCASSPQKATGTMNTEAFFGQGTRLTVV.

A word on this clone: An end of the junction differs from the germline gene, which may be a read error. The chain has TRBV7-2 and TRBJ1-2, with a possible D match to TRBD1 (6 bases). This CDR3 is built from 14 residues. Germline CDR1 SGHTA, CDR2 FQGNSA. The CDR3 nucleotides are TGTGCCAGCAGCTTAGTGGGGGCTAACCATGGCTACACCTTC. Residues: CASSLVGANHGYTF.

This clone was seen a few times. The chain uses TRBV4-2 and TRBJ2-5; D gene uncertain. CDR3 length: 13 residues. V was pared by 4 bases and J by 5 bases, with 11 bases between. Germline CDR1 reads LGHNA; CDR2 reads YNFKEQ. CDR3 nucleotide sequence: TGTGCCAGCAGCCTAAGCCGTACCGAGACCCAGTACTTC. This gives the protein CASSLSRTETQYF.

This chain links TRBV6-2 or TRBV6-3 with TRBJ1-1; TRBD1 is a possible D gene (5 bases). V was clipped by 6 bases and J by 2 bases, with 10 bases between them. The germline V gene has CDR1 MNHEY and CDR2 SVGEGT. The CDR3 extends over 13 amino acids. For the CDR3, the DNA is TGTGCCAGCAGCGTGACAGTTAACACTGAAGCTTTCTTT. The encoded protein is CASSVTVNTEAFF.

This rearrangement joins TRBV13 to TRBJ2-1, with 9 bases matching TRBD1. V gave up 5 bases and J gave up 7 bases; unmatched junction bases: 3. This CDR3 spans 13 amino acids. In germline, CDR1 is PRHDT, CDR2 FYEKMQ (reference sequence). The chain's CDR3 is CASSPGTGNEQFF. CDR3 DNA: TGTGCCAGCAGCCCCGGGACAGGGAATGAGCAGTTCTTC. Full variable domain (missing parts from reference TRBV13 and TRBJ2-1): AAGVIQSPRHLIKEKRETATLKCYPIPRHDTVYWYQQGPGQDPQFLISFYEKMQSDKGSIPDRFSAQQFSDYHSELNMSSLELGDSALYFCASSPGTGNEQFFGPGTRLTVL.

The chain couples TRBV19 to TRBJ2-6; D is perhaps TRBD2 (7 bases). From germline, CDR1 is LNHDA and CDR2 SQIVND (reference sequence). The V gene lost 2 bases and the J gene lost 3 bases, with 14 bases spanning the gap. The CDR3 is made up of 17 amino acids. The CDR3 coding sequence is TGTGCCAGTAGTATATCCGGGGGGCTCCATGGGGCCAACGTCCTGACTTTC. Protein: CASSISGGLHGANVLTF.

As to this clone: Other DNA variants within this sample encode the same CDR3. The chain uses TRBV9 and TRBJ1-1; 9 nucleotides match TRBD1. The CDR3 is 15 amino acids. CDR1 is SGDLS and CDR2 is YYNGEE in the germline V gene. V lost 2 bases and J lost 0; bases outside the gene matches: 2. In DNA form, the CDR3 reads TGTGCCAGCAGCGTTGGACAGGGGATGAACACTGAAGCTTTCTTT. Protein sequence: CASSVGQGMNTEAFF. The full variable domain, with the rest looked up from reference TRBV9 and TRBJ1-1, is DSGVTQTPKHLITATGQRVTLRCSPRSGDLSVYWYQQSLDQGLQFLIQYYNGEERAKGNILERFSAQQFPDLHSELNLSSLELGDSALYFCASSVGQGMNTEAFFGQGTRLTVV.

Here the CDR3 reads CASSLDPGVETQYF. The CDR3 DNA sequence: TGCGCCAGCAGCTTGGATCCGGGGGTGGAGACCCAGTACTTC. The rearrangement uses TRBV5-1 and TRBJ2-5; D perhaps matches TRBD2 (6 bases). In germline, CDR1 is SGHRS, CDR2 YFSETQ. CDR3 size: 14 residues. V dropped 0 bases and J dropped 5 bases, with 11 bases sitting between them.

The chain employs TRBV15 and TRBJ2-1; 7 bases line up with TRBD2. The germline V gene has CDR1 LNHNV and CDR2 YYDKDF (reference sequence). This CDR3 has 14 residues. After removal of 8 bases from V and 5 bases from J, the junction contained 9 bases not matched to a gene. The CDR3 sequence is CATGRGIGDNEQFF. The CDR3 DNA is TGTGCCACCGGGCGGGGGATCGGAGACAATGAGCAGTTCTTC.

This chain connects TRBV5-4 to TRBJ1-1; D gene ambiguous. Germline V CDR1 and CDR2: SGHNT, YYREEE (reference sequence). This CDR3 region has 14 residues. V was pared by 2 bases and J by 4 bases, with 12 bases between. DNA of the CDR3: TGTGCCAGCAGCTTTAGTCGTGAGGGCACTGAAGCTTTCTTT. Protein sequence: CASSFSREGTEAFF.

The chain couples TRBV5-8 to TRBJ1-1; 8 bases agree with TRBD1. The ends lost 4 bases at V and 0 bases at J; junction bases unmatched: 8. This CDR3 region has 16 residues. The germline CDR1 and CDR2 sequences are SGHTS and YDEGEE. CDR3 sequence: CASSLTKTGVNTEAFF. The CDR3, as DNA: TGTGCCAGCAGCCTCACCAAGACAGGGGTGAACACTGAAGCTTTCTTT.

V is TRBV29-1 and J is TRBJ2-7, with TRBD2 identical over 7 bases. The CDR3 is made up of 15 amino acids. Germline CDR1 is SQVTM and CDR2 is ANQGSEA. The V gene end was trimmed by 2 bases and the J gene end by 7 bases; junction bases not matched to a gene: 14. The CDR3 DNA reads as TGCAGCGTTGAACGGCAAGCGGCCGTGGGGGGGGAGCAGTACTTC. Protein: CSVERQAAVGGEQYF.

J is TRBJ2-3 and V is TRBV7-2; D gene uncertain. There are 14 residues in the CDR3. V was pared by 7 bases and J by 1 base, with 12 bases between. Germline assignment: CDR1 SGHTA and CDR2 FQGNSA. The CDR3 here is CASTLGVGTDTQYF. For the CDR3, the DNA is TGTGCCAGCACCCTAGGAGTGGGCACAGATACGCAGTATTTT.

This clone has a single count. This chain links TRBV10-1 with TRBJ2-1, with D perhaps matching TRBD1 (5 bases). The CDR3 sequence is 14 residues long. Germline CDR1 and CDR2: WNHNN and SYGVQD (reference sequence). Trimming pared 2 bases from V and 4 bases from J, leaving 9 bases between. DNA of the CDR3: TGCGCCAGCAGTGAGACCAGACAGTACAATGAGCAGTTCTTC. It codes for CASSETRQYNEQFF.

The chain has TRBV7-2 and TRBJ2-2; 13 nucleotides line up with TRBD2. Germline CDR1 is SGHTA and CDR2 is FQGNSA. CDR3 length: 18 amino acids. Trimming removed 6 bases from V and 4 bases from J; junction bases left unmatched: 11. This CDR3 is CASSSTLAGGPGTGELFF. CDR3 coding DNA: TGTGCCAGCAGTTCCACACTAGCGGGAGGGCCGGGCACCGGGGAGCTGTTTTTT.

The chain joins TRBV4-3 to TRBJ1-4; D unclear. This CDR3 contains 14 residues. Trimming took 1 base from V and 4 from J, leaving 7 bases between them. CDR1 and CDR2 from the germline V gene are LGHNA and YSLEER. The CDR3 loop is CASSQVADNEKLFF. The CDR3 region has the DNA TGCGCCAGCAGCCAAGTAGCGGATAATGAAAAACTGTTTTTT.

This clone was recorded a few times. V gene TRBV5-1 combines with J gene TRBJ2-7; a possible D gene is TRBD1 (5 bases). V lost 4 bases to trimming and J lost 3 bases, with 11 bases between them. The CDR3 is made up of 13 amino acids. The germline CDR1 and CDR2 sequences are SGHRS and YFSETQ. The CDR3 region has the DNA TGCGCCAGCAGCCGACAGAGAGACTACGAGCAGTACTTC. This sequence encodes CASSRQRDYEQYF.

The genes are TRBV6-1 and TRBJ2-7, with 10 bases lining up with TRBD1. The CDR3 is made up of 16 amino acids. V lost 0 bases and J lost 2; bases outside the gene matches: 4. Germline CDR1 reads MNHNS; CDR2 reads SASEGT. Here the CDR3 reads CASSEAQGQGTYEQYF. The CDR3 nucleotides are TGTGCCAGCAGTGAAGCACAGGGACAGGGGACCTACGAGCAGTACTTC.

The chain combines TRBV19 with TRBJ1-6; possibly TRBD1 for D (5 bases). The CDR3 is made up of 13 amino acids. Trimming stripped 2 bases from V and 13 bases from J, with 12 bases between. Germline V gene sequence: CDR1 LNHDA, CDR2 SQIVND (reference sequence). CDR3 nucleotide sequence: TGTGCCAGTAGTATAATCGGGGGGGATCCCCTCCACTTT. Amino acids: CASSIIGGDPLHF.

V usage is TRBV2 and J usage is TRBJ1-5; possibly TRBD1 for D (5 bases). V was cut by 5 bases and J by 3 bases, with 11 bases left in between. Germline CDR1 is SNHLY and CDR2 is FYNNEI. The CDR3 covers 14 residues. The CDR3 nucleotides are TGTGCCAGCAGTCAACAGGTTTCCAATCAGCCCCAGCATTTT. It translates to CASSQQVSNQPQHF.

The chain joins TRBV24-1 to TRBJ2-2, with D perhaps matching TRBD2 (6 bases). The V end lost 9 bases, the J end lost 7 bases, and 14 bases lay between the germline ends. The CDR3 has 13 amino acids. In germline, CDR1 is KGHDR, CDR2 SFDVKD. The CDR3, as DNA: TGTGCCACCTCACCGGGAGTGGTCGGGGAGCTGTTTTTT. This encodes CATSPGVVGELFF.

This chain uses TRBV30 with TRBJ2-3; the D gene is possibly TRBD2 (5 bases). The CDR3 runs 16 residues. The V end lost 1 base, the J end lost 5 bases, and 19 bases lay between the germline ends. The germline gives CDR1 GTSNPN, CDR2 SVGIG (reference sequence). In DNA, the CDR3 is TGTGCCTGGAGTGCGGACGATGGCGTTCGGGGAGATACGCAGTATTTT. Amino acids: CAWSADDGVRGDTQYF.